The 15 T cell receptor beta chains below all came from one sample that was sequenced in a study of T cells expressing NK-cell markers. TCRdb reprocessed the 5' RACE reads, with one entry per CDR3 protein and no DNA. The sample holds roughly 180,000 distinct CDR3 sequences. The specimen was blood T cells: a sorted CD56 or NKG2C T cell subset, CD4+ or CD8+ T cells, or bulk PBMC T cells (not recorded which). The receptor source for this set is a woman aged 18-69 years in good health.

This chain links TRBV20-1 with TRBJ2-7; the D call from TCRdb, TRBD1, cannot be confirmed without DNA. Germline V gene data show CDR1 as DFQATT and CDR2 as SNEGSKA (reference sequence). This CDR3 is built from 16 residues. Here the CDR3 reads CSAPLLGTEGSYEQYF.

The chain has TRBV20-1 and TRBJ2-7. Germline CDR1 reads DFQATT; CDR2 reads SNEGSKA (reference sequence). The CDR3 has 16 residues. Here the CDR3 reads CSARDSLAGTFYEQYF.

The chain employs TRBV10-3 and TRBJ2-7; checking the TCRdb D call of TRBD2 is not possible without DNA. The CDR3 has 11 amino acids. CDR1 and CDR2 (germline): ENHRY, SYGVKD. This chain's CDR3 is CASGPTYEQYF.

The chain uses TRBV7-2 and TRBJ2-5; with no DNA, the TCRdb D assignment of TRBD2 cannot be verified. The CDR3 consists of 17 residues. CDR1 is SGHTA and CDR2 is FQGNSA in the germline V gene. CDR3: CASSLGLLAGIQETQYF.

The chain combines TRBV25-1 with TRBJ2-5; no DNA is available, so the TRBD1 call from TCRdb remains unchecked. CDR3 length equals 16 residues. Germline V gene data show CDR1 as MGHDK and CDR2 as SYGVNS. CDR3 loop: CASTPYPAGTIETQYF.

This chain uses TRBV11-2 with TRBJ1-4; TCRdb indicates TRBD1, and absent DNA this call remains unverified. CDR3 size: 14 residues. Germline V gene lookup returns CDR1 SGHAT and CDR2 FQNNGV. This CDR3 reads CASSLNQGGEKLFF. The whole variable domain, filled in from reference TRBV11-2 and TRBJ1-4, reads EAGVAQSPRYKIIEKRQSVAFWCNPISGHATLYWYQQILGQGPKLLIQFQNNGVVDDSQLPKDRFSAERLKGVDSTLKIQPAKLEDSAVYLCASSLNQGGEKLFFGSGTQLSVL.

The rearrangement joins TRBV20-1 to TRBJ2-1; TCRdb's D call of TRBD1 is untestable without DNA. This CDR3 is built from 15 residues. Germline CDR1 reads DFQATT; CDR2 reads SNEGSKA (reference sequence). CDR3 protein: CSAGSRGQGYNEQFF.

The V and J genes are TRBV12-3 or TRBV12-4 and TRBJ2-1; there is no DNA to check the TCRdb D call of TRBD2. CDR3 length: 15 residues. This CDR3 reads CASRQTSVRGNEQFF.

The genes are TRBV20-1 and TRBJ1-5. The CDR3 is 14 amino acids. Germline V gene sequence: CDR1 DFQATT, CDR2 SNEGSKA (reference sequence). CDR3 protein: CSARSVYSNQPQHF.

The V gene is TRBV4-1, the J gene TRBJ2-1; with no DNA, the TCRdb D assignment of TRBD2 cannot be verified. The germline gives CDR1 MGHRA, CDR2 YSYEKL. This CDR3 comprises 15 residues. The CDR3 sequence is CASSHIAGRRDEQFF.

The chain has TRBV10-3 and TRBJ2-5; TCRdb reports TRBD1, a call that lacks DNA to check it against. The CDR3 has 14 amino acids. Per germline, CDR1 ENHRY and CDR2 SYGVKD. The CDR3 is CAISEESGLATQYF.

The chain carries TRBV5-1 and TRBJ2-1. The CDR3 spans 16 residues. CDR1 is SGHRS, CDR2 YFSETQ, per germline. CDR3 amino acids: CASSLLRPISYNEQFF.

V usage is TRBV7-3 and J usage is TRBJ2-7. The germline gives CDR1 SGHTA, CDR2 FQGTGA. This CDR3 comprises 13 residues. The CDR3 reads CASSLVGDTEQYF.

The chain links TRBV5-1 to TRBJ2-3. The CDR3 loop spans 16 amino acids. Germline CDR1 reads SGHRS; CDR2 reads YFSETQ. The CDR3 sequence: CASSVGLLASTDTQYF.

This chain joins TRBV7-2 and TRBJ2-5; TCRdb calls TRBD2, which cannot be checked without DNA. Germline V gives CDR1 SGHTA, CDR2 FQGNSA. This CDR3 has 15 amino acids. The CDR3 here is CASSLAFLAQETQYF.